This TCR beta chain was recorded in a study of blood T cell repertoires in COVID-19. Study in general: COVID-19 samples from acute and convalescent phases originated in the United States, Italy and Spain.

The method was immunoSEQ multiplex PCR; TCRdb's version includes in-frame clones alone and lacks a portion of them. The repertoire holds roughly 340,000 clones, around 87% seen once, with about 6% in the top ten. Germline V CDR1 and CDR2: SGHAT, FQNNGV. There are 15 residues in the CDR3. V was clipped by 1 base and J by 4 bases; unmatched bases: 7. The chain recombines TRBV11-2 with TRBJ2-7; 7 nucleotides match TRBD2. Sequencing was performed on peripheral blood. The clonotype comes from a woman between 45 and 60 years old with COVID-19, enrolled during active disease. The CDR3 loop is CASSLGRGRAYEQYF. For the CDR3, the DNA is TGTGCCAGCAGCTTAGGGCGGGGGAGGGCATACGAGCAGTACTTC.